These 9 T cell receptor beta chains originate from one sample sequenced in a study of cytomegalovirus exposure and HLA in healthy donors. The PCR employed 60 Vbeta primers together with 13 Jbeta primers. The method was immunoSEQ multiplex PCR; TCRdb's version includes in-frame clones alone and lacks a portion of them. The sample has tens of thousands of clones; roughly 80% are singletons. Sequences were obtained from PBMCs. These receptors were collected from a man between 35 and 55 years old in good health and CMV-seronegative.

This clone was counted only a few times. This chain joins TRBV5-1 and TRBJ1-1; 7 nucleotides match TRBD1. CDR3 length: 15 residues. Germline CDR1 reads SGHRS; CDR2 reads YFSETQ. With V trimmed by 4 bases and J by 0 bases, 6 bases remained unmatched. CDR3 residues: CASSGNRGMNTEAFF. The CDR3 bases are TGCGCCAGCAGCGGAAACAGGGGCATGAACACTGAAGCTTTCTTT.

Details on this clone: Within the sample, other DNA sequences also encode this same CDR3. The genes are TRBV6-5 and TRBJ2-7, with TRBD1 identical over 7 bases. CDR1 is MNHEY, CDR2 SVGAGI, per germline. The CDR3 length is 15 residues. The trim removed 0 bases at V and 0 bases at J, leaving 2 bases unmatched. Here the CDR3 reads CASSYSRDSSYEQYF. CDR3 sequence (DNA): TGTGCCAGCAGTTACTCCCGGGACAGCTCCTACGAGCAGTACTTC.

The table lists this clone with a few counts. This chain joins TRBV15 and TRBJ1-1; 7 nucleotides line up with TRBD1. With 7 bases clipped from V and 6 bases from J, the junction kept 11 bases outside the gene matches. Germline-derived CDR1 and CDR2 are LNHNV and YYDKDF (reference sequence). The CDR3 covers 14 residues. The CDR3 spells CATKRWGRGSEAFF. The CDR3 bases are TGTGCCACCAAGAGGTGGGGCAGGGGGTCTGAAGCTTTCTTT.

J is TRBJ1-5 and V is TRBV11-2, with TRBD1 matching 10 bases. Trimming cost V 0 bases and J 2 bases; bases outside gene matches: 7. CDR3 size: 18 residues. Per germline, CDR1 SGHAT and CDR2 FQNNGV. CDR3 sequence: CASSLDHPGTGGNQPQHF. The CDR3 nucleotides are TGTGCCAGCAGCTTAGATCACCCCGGGACAGGGGGCAATCAGCCCCAGCATTTT.

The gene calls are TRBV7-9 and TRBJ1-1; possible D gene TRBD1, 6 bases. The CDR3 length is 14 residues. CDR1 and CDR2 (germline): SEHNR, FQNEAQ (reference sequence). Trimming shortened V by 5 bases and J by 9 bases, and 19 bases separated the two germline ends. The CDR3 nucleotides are TGTGCCAGCAGCAAGGACAGCCAAATCCTCCAAGCTTTCTTT. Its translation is CASSKDSQILQAFF.

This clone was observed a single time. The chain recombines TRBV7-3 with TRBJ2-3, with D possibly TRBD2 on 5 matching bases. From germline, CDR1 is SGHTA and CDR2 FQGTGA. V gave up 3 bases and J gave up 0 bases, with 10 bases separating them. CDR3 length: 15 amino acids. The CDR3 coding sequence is TGTGCCAGCAGCTTCATGAGGGCTAGCACAGATACGCAGTATTTT. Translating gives CASSFMRASTDTQYF.

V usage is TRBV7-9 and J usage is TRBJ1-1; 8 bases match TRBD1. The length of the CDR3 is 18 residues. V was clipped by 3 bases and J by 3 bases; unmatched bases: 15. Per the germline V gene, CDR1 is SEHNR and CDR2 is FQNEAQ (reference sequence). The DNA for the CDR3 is TGTGCCAGCAGCTTGGACAGGGAAGCACCTGGGCGAGACACTGAAGCTTTCTTT. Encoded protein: CASSLDREAPGRDTEAFF.

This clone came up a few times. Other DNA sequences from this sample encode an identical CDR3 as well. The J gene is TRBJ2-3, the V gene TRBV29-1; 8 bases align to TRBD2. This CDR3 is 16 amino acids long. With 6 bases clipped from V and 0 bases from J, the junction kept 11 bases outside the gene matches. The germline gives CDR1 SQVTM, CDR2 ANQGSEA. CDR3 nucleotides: TGCAGCGTGAAGTGGACTAGCCTCCCTAGCACAGATACGCAGTATTTT. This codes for CSVKWTSLPSTDTQYF.

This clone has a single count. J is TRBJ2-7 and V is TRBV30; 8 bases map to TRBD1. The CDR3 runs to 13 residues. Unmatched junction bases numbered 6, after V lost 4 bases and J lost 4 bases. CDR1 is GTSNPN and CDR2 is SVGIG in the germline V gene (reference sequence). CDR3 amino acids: CAWKRTGLYEQYF. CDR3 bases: TGTGCCTGGAAAAGGACAGGGTTGTACGAGCAGTACTTC. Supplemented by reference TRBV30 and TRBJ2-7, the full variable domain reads SQTIHQWPATLVQPVGSPLSLECTVEGTSNPNLYWYRQAAGRGLQLLFYSVGIGQISSEVPQNLSASRPQDRQFILSSKKLLLSDSGFYLCAWKRTGLYEQYFGPGTRLTVT.